One sample yielded the 20 T cell receptor beta chains listed below, sequenced in a study of breast tumors, draining lymph nodes, adjacent tissues. Using its own MiXCR run on the multiplex PCR reads, TCRdb lists one record per CDR3 protein. The sample holds around 300,000 distinct CDR3 sequences, 30% to 35% seen once. The lymph nodes were axillary draining lymph nodes from breast cancer patients. What was sequenced was axillary lymph node tissue. These receptors came from a female donor with breast cancer. Some clones in this sample may be carry-over from other donors' samples.

The chain couples TRBV3-2 to TRBJ2-5; the table gives TRBD1 as D, unverified against the DNA. TRBV3-2 is listed as a pseudogene. The length of the CDR3 is 17 residues. CDR3 sequence reads: CPSSHSVRGLDRETQYF. DNA of the CDR3: TGTCCCAGCAGCCACAGTGTGCGGGGGTTGGATCGAGAGACCCAGTACTTC.

This CDR3 reads CAMGLAYNEQFF. The DNA of the CDR3 is TGTGCCATGGGACTAGCCTACAATGAGCAGTTCTTC. The rearrangement links TRBV25-1 to TRBJ2-1; TRBD2 matches 8 bases. The CDR3 sequence is 12 residues long. The germline V gene has CDR1 MGHDK and CDR2 SYGVNS. The V segment lost 10 bases and the J segment 2 bases; nucleotides outside the gene matches: 1.

This clonotype was detected a few times. The V gene is TRBV4-1, the J gene TRBJ1-1, with unresolved D. Trimming removed 3 bases from V and 1 base from J, with 3 bases in between. CDR1 is MGHRA and CDR2 is YSYEKL in the germline V gene. The CDR3 is made up of 12 amino acids. CDR3 sequence (DNA): TGCGCCAGCAGCCACAGGAACACTGAAGCTTTCTTT. It yields the protein CASSHRNTEAFF.

Comment on this clonotype: With a much larger clone just one base away, this may be a read error. J is TRBJ2-3 and V is TRBV6-5; TRBD2 might be the D (5 bases). V gave up 5 bases and J gave up 2 bases, with 11 bases separating them. The germline CDR1 and CDR2 sequences are MNHEY and SVGAGI. CDR3 length: 14 amino acids. CDR3 coding DNA: TGTGCCAGCAGTGTCACAGCGGACACAGATACGCAGTATTTT. The encoded protein is CASSVTADTDTQYF.

This clonotype was observed at least ten times. The rearrangement links TRBV7-9 to TRBJ2-7, with a weak D call TRBD2 (6 bases). Germline CDR1 reads SEHNR; CDR2 reads FQNEAQ (reference sequence). Trimming removed 7 bases at V and 5 bases at J, with 15 bases between. CDR3 length equals 13 residues. The CDR3 DNA follows: TGTGCCAGCACGGACGGGGGAATGAACGAGCAGTACTTC. This encodes CASTDGGMNEQYF.

At least ten counts were recorded for this clonotype. CDR3 DNA sequence: TGCGCCAGCAGTGCCTCAGGGGTAGATACGCAGTATTTT. Amino acids: CASSASGVDTQYF. V usage is TRBV10-1 and J usage is TRBJ2-3; D is possibly TRBD1 (6 bases). The ends were cut back, 4 bases at V and 5 bases at J, with 10 bases in the middle. CDR3 length equals 13 residues. Germline V lookup: CDR1 WNHNN, CDR2 SYGVQD (reference sequence).

In this sample, this clonotype turned up many times. The chain joins TRBV11-3 to TRBJ2-5; 12 bases agree with TRBD1. The J segment lost 4 bases and the V segment lost 5 bases, leaving 5 bases of the junction unmatched. Germline CDR1 is SGHNT and CDR2 is YENEEA. The CDR3 totals 15 residues. Written as DNA, the CDR3 is TGTGCCAGCAGCCCCCGGGACAGGGGGCGAGAGACCCAGTACTTC. Protein product: CASSPRDRGRETQYF.

The chain employs TRBV20-1 and TRBJ2-1; D is perhaps TRBD1 or TRBD2 (6 bases each). The germline V gene encodes CDR1 DFQATT and CDR2 SNEGSKA (reference sequence). This CDR3 spans 22 amino acids. V was shortened by 5 bases and J by 5 bases, with 40 bases between the two germline ends. CDR3 residues: CSAPNRGLAGQTPIRSDNEQFF. CDR3 in DNA: TGCAGTGCTCCCAACCGAGGGCTGGCGGGACAAACACCAATCCGCAGTGACAATGAGCAGTTCTTC.

This clonotype appeared many times. The genes are TRBV7-9 and TRBJ2-7; D is unclear. The CDR3 has 12 amino acids. V lost 3 bases and J 4 bases, leaving 7 bases between the germline ends. Germline V gene lookup returns CDR1 SEHNR and CDR2 FQNEAQ (reference sequence). The CDR3 DNA follows: TGTGCCAGCAGCTTTATTGAGTACGAGCAGTACTTC. It codes for CASSFIEYEQYF.

A note on this clonotype: A read error may be the cause here, since a much bigger clone is one base away. V gene TRBV12-3 or TRBV12-4 combines with J gene TRBJ2-2; TRBD2 is a possible D gene (6 bases). Deletions cut 3 bases from V and 5 bases from J, with 13 bases between. This CDR3 region has 15 residues. This CDR3 reads CASSFSRGGTGELFF. The CDR3 bases are TGTGCCAGCAGTTTCTCCCGGGGAGGTACCGGGGAGCTGTTTTTT.

This clonotype was counted at least ten times. The chain uses TRBV6-1 and TRBJ2-7; D is perhaps TRBD1 (7 bases). This CDR3 is built from 15 residues. Germline lookup yields CDR1 MNHNS and CDR2 SASEGT. Trimming removed 5 bases from V and 1 base from J, with 15 bases in between. The CDR3 coding sequence is TGTGCCAGCAGTCCGCGGGACAGCGATTCCTACGAGCAGTACTTC. Encoded protein: CASSPRDSDSYEQYF.

This clonotype showed up just a few times. A clone one base away is much larger, so this may be a read error. The chain couples TRBV19 to TRBJ1-4, with D possibly being TRBD1 (5 bases). In germline, CDR1 is LNHDA, CDR2 SQIVND (reference sequence). CDR3 length equals 17 residues. For the CDR3, the DNA is TGTGCCAGTAGTATCCGAGCAGGGTTTTCAACTAATGAAAAACTGTCTTTT. Translated: CASSIRAGFSTNEKLSF.

With regard to this clonotype: This could be a read error, since a much larger clone is one nucleotide away. This chain uses TRBV6-6 with TRBJ1-2, with a possible D match to TRBD1 (6 bases). The CDR3 has 14 residues. In germline, CDR1 is MNHNY, CDR2 SVGAGI (reference sequence). CDR3 in amino acids: CAGSPGTPLYGYTF. DNA for the CDR3: TGTGCCGGCAGCCCTGGGACACCACTTTATGGCTACACCTTC.

This clonotype was recorded at least ten times. V is TRBV19 and J is TRBJ2-2; 9 nucleotides align to TRBD1. The CDR3 spans 13 residues. V shed 10 bases, J shed 5 bases, and the junction held 5 bases outside the gene matches. Germline V gene data show CDR1 as LNHDA and CDR2 as SQIVND (reference sequence). CDR3 bases: TGTGCCACCGACAGGGGGTGGACCGGGGAGCTGTTTTTT. Translated: CATDRGWTGELFF.

This clonotype has ten or more counts. The chain combines TRBV11-2 with TRBJ2-1; D gene uncertain. The CDR3 spans 12 residues. The ends were cut back, 5 bases at V and 9 bases at J, with 11 bases in the middle. Germline V lookup: CDR1 SGHAT, CDR2 FQNNGV. This chain's CDR3 is CASSQVRGEQFF. In nucleotides, the CDR3 is TGTGCCAGCAGCCAAGTCCGTGGTGAGCAGTTCTTC.

This clonotype was observed a few times. The rearrangement uses TRBV20-1 and TRBJ1-6; 10 bases match TRBD1. The ends lost 3 bases at V and 13 bases at J; junction bases unmatched: 12. Germline CDR1 is DFQATT and CDR2 is SNEGSKA (reference sequence). CDR3 length equals 15 residues. Written as DNA, the CDR3 is TGCAGTGCTAGTTCGGGACAGGGGTATACTTCGCCCCTCCACTTT. Translation: CSASSGQGYTSPLHF.

This clonotype was counted ten times or more. The chain uses TRBV9 and TRBJ2-3, with TRBD2 identical over 14 bases. CDR3 length: 19 amino acids. Per the germline V gene, CDR1 is SGDLS and CDR2 is YYNGEE. J gave up 4 bases and V 4 bases, and 14 bases lay outside the gene matches. Written as DNA, the CDR3 is TGTGCCAGCAGCTACACGCCGGGACTAGCGGGAGAGGGGCCAGATACGCAGTATTTT. Translation gives CASSYTPGLAGEGPDTQYF. Filled out from reference TRBV9 and TRBJ2-3, the complete variable domain reads DSGVTQTPKHLITATGQRVTLRCSPRSGDLSVYWYQQSLDQGLQFLIQYYNGEERAKGNILERFSAQQFPDLHSELNLSSLELGDSALYFCASSYTPGLAGEGPDTQYFGPGTRLTVL.

The CDR3 region has the DNA TGTGCCAGCAGCTTAGAAAGCAGGAACACTGAAGCTTTCTTT. This encodes CASSLESRNTEAFF. V gene TRBV7-8 combines with J gene TRBJ1-1, with D uncertain. The CDR3 spans 14 residues. The germline CDR1 and CDR2 sequences are SGHVS and FQNEAQ. With 1 base removed from V and 1 base from J, the gap between germline ends came to 7 bases.

The chain carries TRBV27 and TRBJ2-7, with a possible D match to TRBD1 (5 bases). Germline CDR1 reads MNHEY; CDR2 reads SMNVEV (reference sequence). The CDR3 spans 13 residues. V dropped 5 bases and J dropped 4 bases, with 12 bases sitting between them. The CDR3 loop is CASSQGIMYEQYF. The DNA for the CDR3 is TGTGCCAGCAGTCAGGGAATAATGTACGAGCAGTACTTC.

This clonotype has just a few counts. The chain is built from TRBV6-1 and TRBJ1-2, with unresolved D. V was trimmed by 5 bases and J by 8 bases, leaving 12 bases between them. The CDR3 consists of 12 residues. CDR1 is MNHNS and CDR2 is SASEGT in the germline V gene. CDR3 nucleotides: TGTGCCAGCAGTCCTAAAGGATCCGGCTACACCTTC. Translated: CASSPKGSGYTF.